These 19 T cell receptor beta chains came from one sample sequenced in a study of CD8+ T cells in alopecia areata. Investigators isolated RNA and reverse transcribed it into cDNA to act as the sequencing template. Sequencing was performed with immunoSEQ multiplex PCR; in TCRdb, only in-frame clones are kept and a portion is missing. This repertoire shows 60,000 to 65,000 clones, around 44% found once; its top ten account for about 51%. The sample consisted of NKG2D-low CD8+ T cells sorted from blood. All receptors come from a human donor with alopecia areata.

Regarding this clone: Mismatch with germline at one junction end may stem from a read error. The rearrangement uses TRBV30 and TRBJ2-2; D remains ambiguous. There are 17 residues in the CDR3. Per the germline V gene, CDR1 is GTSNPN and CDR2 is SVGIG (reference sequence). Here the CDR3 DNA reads TGTGCCTGGATTGGTGGGCAGGCAGTACCGAACACCAGGGAGCTGTTTTTT. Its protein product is CAWIGGQAVPNTRELFF.

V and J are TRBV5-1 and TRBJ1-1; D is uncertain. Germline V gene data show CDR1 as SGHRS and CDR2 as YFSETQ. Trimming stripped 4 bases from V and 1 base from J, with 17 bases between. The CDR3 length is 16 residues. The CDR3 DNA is TGCGCCAGCAGCAGGGTTGTGGGCCAGGAGAACACTGAAGCTTTCTTT. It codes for CASSRVVGQENTEAFF. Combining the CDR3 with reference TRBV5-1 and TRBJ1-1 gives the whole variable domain KAGVTQTPRYLIKTRGQQVTLSCSPISGHRSVSWYQQTPGQGLQFLFEYFSETQRNKGNFPGRFSGRQFSNSRSEMNVSTLELGDSALYLCASSRVVGQENTEAFFGQGTRLTVV.

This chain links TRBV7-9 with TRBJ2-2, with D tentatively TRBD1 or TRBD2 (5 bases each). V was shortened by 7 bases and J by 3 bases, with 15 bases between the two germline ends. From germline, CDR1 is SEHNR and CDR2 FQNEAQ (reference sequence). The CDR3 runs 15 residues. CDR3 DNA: TGTGCCAGCACCGGGGCCAAGGGCGACACCGGGGAGCTGTTTTTT. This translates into CASTGAKGDTGELFF. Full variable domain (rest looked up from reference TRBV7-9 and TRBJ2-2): DTGVSQNPRHKITKRGQNVTFRCDPISEHNRLYWYRQTLGQGPEFLTYFQNEAQLEKSRLLSDRFSAERPKGSFSTLEIQRTEQGDSAMYLCASTGAKGDTGELFFGEGSRLTVL.

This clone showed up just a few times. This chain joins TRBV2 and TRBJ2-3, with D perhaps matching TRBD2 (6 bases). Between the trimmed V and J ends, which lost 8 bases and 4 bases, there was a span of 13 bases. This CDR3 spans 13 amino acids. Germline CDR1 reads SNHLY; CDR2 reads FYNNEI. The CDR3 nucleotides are TGTGCCAGCCTTATCGGGAGAGCAGATACGCAGTATTTT. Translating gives CASLIGRADTQYF.

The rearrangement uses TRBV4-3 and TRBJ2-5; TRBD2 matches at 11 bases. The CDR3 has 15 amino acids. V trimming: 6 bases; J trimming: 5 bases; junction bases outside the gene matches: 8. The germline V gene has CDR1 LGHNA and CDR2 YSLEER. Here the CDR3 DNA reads TGCGCCAGCAGTCCGACTAGCGGGACGCGGGAGACCCAGTACTTC. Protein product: CASSPTSGTRETQYF.

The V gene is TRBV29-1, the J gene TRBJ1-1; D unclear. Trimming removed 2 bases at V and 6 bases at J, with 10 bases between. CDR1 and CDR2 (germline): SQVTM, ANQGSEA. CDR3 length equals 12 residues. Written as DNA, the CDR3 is TGCAGCGTTGAAAGGTCGCAATCTGAAGCTTTCTTT. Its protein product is CSVERSQSEAFF.

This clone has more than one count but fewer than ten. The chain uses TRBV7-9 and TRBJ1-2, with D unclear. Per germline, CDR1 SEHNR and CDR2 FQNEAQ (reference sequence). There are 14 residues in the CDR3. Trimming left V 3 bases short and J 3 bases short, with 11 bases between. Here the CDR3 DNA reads TGTGCCAGCAGCTTCGGGTCGATTTACTATGGCTACACCTTC. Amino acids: CASSFGSIYYGYTF. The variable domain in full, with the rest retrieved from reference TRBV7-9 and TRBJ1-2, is DTGVSQNPRHKITKRGQNVTFRCDPISEHNRLYWYRQTLGQGPEFLTYFQNEAQLEKSRLLSDRFSAERPKGSFSTLEIQRTEQGDSAMYLCASSFGSIYYGYTFGSGTRLTVV.

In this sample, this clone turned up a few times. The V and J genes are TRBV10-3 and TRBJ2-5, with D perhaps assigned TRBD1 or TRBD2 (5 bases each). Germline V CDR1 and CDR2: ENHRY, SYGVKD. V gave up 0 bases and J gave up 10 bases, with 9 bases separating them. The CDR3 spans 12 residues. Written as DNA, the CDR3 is TGTGCCATCAGTGAGTCGAGGGGAGTCCAGTACTTC. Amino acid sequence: CAISESRGVQYF.

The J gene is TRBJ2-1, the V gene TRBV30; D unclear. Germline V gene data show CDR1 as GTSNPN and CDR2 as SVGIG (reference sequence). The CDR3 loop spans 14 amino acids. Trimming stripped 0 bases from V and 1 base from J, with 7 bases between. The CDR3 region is CAWSVSSSYNEQFF. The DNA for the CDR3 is TGTGCCTGGAGTGTATCTAGTTCCTACAATGAGCAGTTCTTC.

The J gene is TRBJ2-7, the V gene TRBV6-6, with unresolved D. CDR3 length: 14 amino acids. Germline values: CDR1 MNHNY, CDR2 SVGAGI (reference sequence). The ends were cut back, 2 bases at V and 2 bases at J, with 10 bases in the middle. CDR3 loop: CASSYPQAPYEQYF. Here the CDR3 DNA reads TGTGCCAGCAGTTACCCGCAGGCCCCCTACGAGCAGTACTTC.

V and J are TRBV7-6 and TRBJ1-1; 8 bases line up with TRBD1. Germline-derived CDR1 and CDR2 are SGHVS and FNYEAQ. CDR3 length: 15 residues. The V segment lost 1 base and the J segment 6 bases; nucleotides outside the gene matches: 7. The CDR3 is CASSLGSGGNSEAFF. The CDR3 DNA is TGTGCCAGCAGCTTAGGGTCAGGGGGCAACTCTGAAGCTTTCTTT.

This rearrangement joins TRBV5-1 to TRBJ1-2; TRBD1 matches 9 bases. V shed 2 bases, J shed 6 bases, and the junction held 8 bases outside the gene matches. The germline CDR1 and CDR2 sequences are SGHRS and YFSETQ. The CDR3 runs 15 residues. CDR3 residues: CASSLMGQGVDGYTF. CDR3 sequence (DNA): TGCGCCAGCAGCTTAATGGGACAGGGCGTTGATGGCTACACCTTC.

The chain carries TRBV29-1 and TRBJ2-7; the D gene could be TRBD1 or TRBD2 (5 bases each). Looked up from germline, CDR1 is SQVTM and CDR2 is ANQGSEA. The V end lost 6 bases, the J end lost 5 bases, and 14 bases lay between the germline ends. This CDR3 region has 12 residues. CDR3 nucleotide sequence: TGCAGCGTGAGGGGTTCTCCCGACGAGCAGTACTTC. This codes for CSVRGSPDEQYF.

CDR3 in amino acids: CASSDPTYEQYF. CDR3 nucleotide sequence: TGTGCCAGCAGTGACCCGACCTACGAGCAGTACTTC. The chain carries TRBV6-4 and TRBJ2-7; D call uncertain. V shed 2 bases and J shed 2 bases, with 4 bases lying between them. The CDR3 consists of 12 residues. The germline V gene encodes CDR1 MRHNA and CDR2 SNTAGT.

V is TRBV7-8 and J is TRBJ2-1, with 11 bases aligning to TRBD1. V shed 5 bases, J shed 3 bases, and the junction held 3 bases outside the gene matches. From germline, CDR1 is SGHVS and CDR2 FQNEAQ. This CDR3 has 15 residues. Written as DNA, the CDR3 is TGTGCCAGCAGCCGGGGACAGGGGGTCTACAATGAGCAGTTCTTC. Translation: CASSRGQGVYNEQFF.

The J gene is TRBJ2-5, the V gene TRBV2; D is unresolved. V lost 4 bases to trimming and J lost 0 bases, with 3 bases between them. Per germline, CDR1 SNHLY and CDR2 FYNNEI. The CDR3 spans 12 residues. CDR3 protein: CASSGYQETQYF. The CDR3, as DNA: TGTGCCAGCAGTGGGTACCAAGAGACCCAGTACTTC.

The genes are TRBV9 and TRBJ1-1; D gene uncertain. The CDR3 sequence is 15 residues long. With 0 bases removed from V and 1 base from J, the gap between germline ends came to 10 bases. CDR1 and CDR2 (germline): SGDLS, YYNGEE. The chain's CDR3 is CASSVAGGTNTEAFF. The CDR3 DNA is TGTGCCAGCAGCGTAGCGGGAGGTACGAACACTGAAGCTTTCTTT.

As DNA, the CDR3 is TGCGCCAGCAGCTTGGGGCAGGGCGGGAACACTGAAGCTTTCTTT. Amino acids: CASSLGQGGNTEAFF. V is TRBV5-1 and J is TRBJ1-1; TRBD1 is a possible D gene (5 bases). CDR3 size: 15 residues. V was clipped by 0 bases and J by 1 base, with 10 bases between them. Germline CDR1 SGHRS, CDR2 YFSETQ.

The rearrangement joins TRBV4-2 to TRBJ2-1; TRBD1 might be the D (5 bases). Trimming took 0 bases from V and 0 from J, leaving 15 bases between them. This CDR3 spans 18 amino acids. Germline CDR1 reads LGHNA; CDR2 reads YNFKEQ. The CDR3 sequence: CASSQENRKQPSYNEQFF. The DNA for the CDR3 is TGTGCCAGCAGCCAAGAAAACAGGAAGCAACCCTCCTACAATGAGCAGTTCTTC.